Sequencing of this T cell receptor (beta chain) was carried out in a study of tumor-infiltrating lymphocytes in primary liver carcinoma. The CDR3 extends over 17 amino acids. V shed 6 bases, J shed 3 bases, and the junction held 9 bases outside the gene matches. With regard to this clonotype: This sequence may be a read error, since a much larger clone differs from it by one base.

The investigators made TCR beta cDNA from approximately 0.5 ug total RNA, using a constant-region primer. Library construction for TCR beta comprised three nested multiplex PCR rounds performed with slightly modified ARM-PCR. Running nine to ten cycles apiece, the first two PCR rounds relied on TRBV1-TRBV30 forward primers together with a C-beta reverse primer. MiXCR was run by TCRdb on the multiplex PCR reads, yielding one entry per CDR3 protein. The table has almost 200,000 distinct CDR3 sequences, 65% seen once; the top ten hold roughly 6.4%. Researchers drew blood RNA from unsorted whole blood and extracted germline DNA as well.

V is TRBV12-3 or TRBV12-4 and J is TRBJ2-2, with 11 bases lining up with TRBD2. The specimen was peripheral blood. This receptor was obtained from a woman in her fifties or sixties with primary liver carcinoma and hepatitis B virus infection. The CDR3 bases are TGTGCCAGCAGATCTAGTAGCGGGAGGGCCCACACCGGGGAGCTGTTTTTT. It encodes CASRSSSGRAHTGELFF.